This is a list of T cell receptor beta chains from one sample in a study of human T cells and chemical hapten exposure. Each CDR3 protein is one row after TCRdb ran MiXCR on the RACE reads. The data contain 85,000 to 100,000 distinct CDR3 sequences, under 15% of them seen just once; the ten biggest clones take up 2% to 2.5%. Source: whole blood, taken in connection with sensitization to the hapten diphenylcyclopropenone (DPC). The source of these receptors is a woman in her thirties or forties with alopecia areata. Some clones in this sample may be carry-over from other donors' samples. Both conserved end residues are part of each CDR3. Clone size is given for some rows only: seen once, a few or many times, or a class if the clone is expanded.

clone_size,j_call,v_call,cdr3_aa
NA,TRBJ2-7,TRBV5-6,CASSPDGSSYEQYF
many,TRBJ2-3,TRBV6-6,CASSLDFTDTQYF
many,TRBJ2-6,TRBV9,CASSVEEAGAAGANVLTF
few,TRBJ2-7,TRBV7-2,CASSLGRGLTYEQYF
many,TRBJ2-1,TRBV11-2,CASSGGTFNEQFF
NA,TRBJ2-1,TRBV28,CASSSTIATSSYNEQFF
NA,TRBJ1-3,TRBV12-3/TRBV12-4,CASSLLSSGNTIYF
few,TRBJ2-1,TRBV12-3/TRBV12-4,CASSTSEGLAEINEQFF
NA,TRBJ2-1,TRBV20-1,CSARRGPPYNEQFF
NA,TRBJ2-7,TRBV9,CASSRRGDTVSDEQYF
many,TRBJ1-2,TRBV7-9,CASTESNYGYTF
many,TRBJ2-1,TRBV14,CASSQVASDYNEQFF
NA,TRBJ2-1,TRBV27,CASSFLGRDYSNEQFF
NA,TRBJ2-7,TRBV6-6,CASSYSFRGVIYEQYF
NA,TRBJ2-6,TRBV7-8,CASSLAGLDFSGANVLTF
NA,TRBJ2-7,TRBV11-2,CASSSGVGNEQYF
many,TRBJ2-5,TRBV7-8,CASSLGRLAHQETQYF
few,TRBJ2-7,TRBV7-9,CASSQPGRTYEQYF
NA,TRBJ1-2,TRBV20-1,CSARWQTYGYTF
many,TRBJ2-2,TRBV6-2/TRBV6-3,CASGSWKAGGELFF
NA,TRBJ2-2,TRBV19,CASSLTDNLLFF
few,TRBJ2-1,TRBV7-8,CASSSRGALVHEQFF
many,TRBJ1-5,TRBV6-2/TRBV6-3,CASSPPSQGGGQPQHF
few,TRBJ2-7,TRBV10-3,CAARQPGGLEEQYF
few,TRBJ2-3,TRBV20-1,CSASGWGGTDTQYF
few,TRBJ2-3,TRBV11-1,CASSAWTSYTDTQYF
few,TRBJ2-1,TRBV21-1,CASSKAWDFSSYNEQFF
few,TRBJ2-5,TRBV6-6,CASSKGQTLVETQYF
many,TRBJ1-4,TRBV10-3,CAHQDRAEEKLFF
many,TRBJ2-1,TRBV20-1,CSAPGTSGEYYNEQFF
NA,TRBJ2-5,TRBV7-9,CASTRGPQETQYF
NA,TRBJ1-2,TRBV7-3,CASSLLAGTYGYTF
many,TRBJ1-1,TRBV28,CASSLAGGAATEAFF
many,TRBJ1-1,TRBV5-1,CASSLGQGGTEAFF
NA,TRBJ1-1,TRBV5-6,CARVRGRKFEAFF
many,TRBJ2-3,TRBV10-3,CAISARTSGITDTQYF
NA,TRBJ2-5,TRBV18,CASSRDSSETQYF
few,TRBJ2-7,TRBV20-1,CSARDGRGYEQYF
few,TRBJ2-1,TRBV5-1,CASSSLTSGYNEQFF
NA,TRBJ2-7,TRBV6-6,CASSGTGSSYEQYF
few,TRBJ2-1,TRBV7-3,CASSRTSGANYNEQFF
many,TRBJ1-3,TRBV7-6,CASSSRARSGNTIYF
few,TRBJ1-1,TRBV4-3,CASSQEAQVGTEAFF
many,TRBJ2-3,TRBV7-3,CASSLMAASGALYTQYF
many,TRBJ2-7,TRBV10-3,CASYDQGAYEQYF
NA,TRBJ2-1,TRBV28,CASSAHQAGGFEQFF
NA,TRBJ2-1,TRBV29-1,CSVQGGLHNEQFF
many,TRBJ2-1,TRBV11-2,CASSLGRNNNEQFF
few,TRBJ2-1,TRBV4-2,CASSQDRTSGYNEQFF
few,TRBJ2-3,TRBV29-1,CSVNDGTDTQYF
few,TRBJ2-1,TRBV29-1,CSVESWAGSFF
many,TRBJ1-5,TRBV6-6,CASSYPGDQPQHF
NA,TRBJ2-7,TRBV5-1,CASRDGRRSEQYF
NA,TRBJ2-1,TRBV11-2,CATKKGMTYNEQFF
few,TRBJ2-2,TRBV6-2/TRBV6-3,CASEWSPPGELFF
NA,TRBJ2-6,TRBV28,CASTPDAITNVLTF
NA,TRBJ1-2,TRBV30,CAWSVQGGYGYTF